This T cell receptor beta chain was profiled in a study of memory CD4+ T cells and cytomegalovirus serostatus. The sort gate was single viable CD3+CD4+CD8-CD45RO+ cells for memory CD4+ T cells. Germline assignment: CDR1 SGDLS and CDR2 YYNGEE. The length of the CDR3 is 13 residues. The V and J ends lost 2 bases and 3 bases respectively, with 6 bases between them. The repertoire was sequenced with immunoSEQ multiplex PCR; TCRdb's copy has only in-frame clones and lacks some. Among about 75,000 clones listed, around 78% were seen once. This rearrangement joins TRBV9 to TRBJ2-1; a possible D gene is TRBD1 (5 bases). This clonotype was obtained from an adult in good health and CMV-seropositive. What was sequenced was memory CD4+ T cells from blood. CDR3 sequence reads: CASSVQGYNEQFF. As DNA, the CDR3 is TGTGCCAGCAGCGTGCAGGGCTACAATGAGCAGTTCTTC.